The 27 T cell receptor beta chains below were found in one sample sequenced in a study of T cells of healthy individuals. TCRdb recomputed calls from the 5' RACE reads with MiXCR, one row per CDR3 protein. This table has tens of thousands of distinct CDR3 sequences, 4.5% appearing once. These receptors originate from a human donor in good health.

This clonotype has ten or more counts. This chain uses TRBV20-1 with TRBJ2-5; 10 positions agree with TRBD1. This CDR3 contains 16 residues. J gave up 6 bases and V 5 bases, and 15 bases lay outside the gene matches. Germline-derived CDR1 and CDR2 are DFQATT and SNEGSKA (reference sequence). The CDR3, as DNA: TGCAGTGCTTTGGGACAGGGGCCACTCATGGGGCAGACCCAGTACTTC. It translates to CSALGQGPLMGQTQYF.

The V gene is TRBV10-3, the J gene TRBJ1-2, with D tentatively TRBD1 (6 bases). Germline CDR1 reads ENHRY; CDR2 reads SYGVKD. Trimming removed 0 bases at V and 5 bases at J, with 16 bases between. The CDR3 is 16 amino acids. CDR3 sequence (DNA): TGTGCCATCAGTGAGTCGGAGGGGGTCTATAAGTATGGCTACACCTTC. It specifies CAISESEGVYKYGYTF.

This clonotype was seen repeatedly, ten times or more. This chain uses TRBV13 with TRBJ2-1; D perhaps matches TRBD2 (6 bases). Trimming cost V 5 bases and J 4 bases, with 15 bases left between them. Germline CDR1 reads PRHDT; CDR2 reads FYEKMQ (reference sequence). This CDR3 is 15 amino acids long. The CDR3 here is CASSQGPGEYNEQFF. CDR3 DNA sequence: TGTGCCAGCAGCCAAGGACCGGGAGAGTACAATGAGCAGTTCTTC.

In this sample, this clonotype turned up many times. CDR3 nucleotides: TGCGCCAGCAGCACAGGGTCGAACACTGAAGCTTTCTTT. It codes for CASSTGSNTEAFF. This rearrangement joins TRBV5-1 to TRBJ1-1, with D tentatively TRBD1 (6 bases). Trimming removed 4 bases from V and 1 base from J, with 8 bases in between. CDR1 is SGHRS, CDR2 YFSETQ, per germline. The CDR3 sequence is 13 residues long.

This clonotype is medium-sized (0.01 to 0.1%) by share. The V call is TRBV5-1, the J call TRBJ1-1; D not certain. The CDR3 spans 13 residues. Deletions cut 0 bases from V and 5 bases from J, with 8 bases between. Germline V gene sequence: CDR1 SGHRS, CDR2 YFSETQ. The CDR3 bases are TGCGCCAGCAGCTTGGGGGTCAAGACTGAAGCTTTCTTT. Amino acid sequence: CASSLGVKTEAFF.

The sample holds many counts of this clonotype. The chain recombines TRBV7-9 with TRBJ2-2; no firm D call. In germline, CDR1 is SEHNR, CDR2 FQNEAQ (reference sequence). The ends were cut back, 1 base at V and 0 bases at J, with 15 bases in the middle. CDR3 length: 18 residues. The CDR3 coding sequence is TGTGCCAGCAGCTTAGGAGTCTCGAGGACCTCGAACACCGGGGAGCTGTTTTTT. Translation: CASSLGVSRTSNTGELFF.

This clonotype was seen repeatedly, ten times or more. The chain couples TRBV18 to TRBJ2-3; D call uncertain. This CDR3 contains 14 residues. V was clipped by 2 bases and J by 2 bases, with 8 bases between them. Per germline, CDR1 KGHSH and CDR2 LQKENI. As DNA, the CDR3 is TGTGCCAGCTCACCAGAGGTTCCCACAGATACGCAGTATTTT. Its translation is CASSPEVPTDTQYF.

This clonotype has more than one count but fewer than ten. The rearrangement uses TRBV11-3 and TRBJ2-3, with D perhaps matching TRBD1 or TRBD2 (5 bases each). The germline V and J ends were trimmed by 3 bases and 0 bases, with 10 bases remaining between them. The germline CDR1 and CDR2 sequences are SGHNT and YENEEA. The CDR3 is 15 residues long. The CDR3 sequence: CASSFTGASTDTQYF. The CDR3 DNA sequence: TGTGCCAGCAGCTTTACCGGGGCTAGCACAGATACGCAGTATTTT.

This clonotype was counted ten times or more. J is TRBJ2-3 and V is TRBV3-1, with D unclear. This CDR3 is 12 amino acids long. Germline values: CDR1 LGHDT, CDR2 YNNKEL (reference sequence). With 1 base removed from V and 8 bases from J, the gap between germline ends came to 7 bases. The CDR3 region has the DNA TGTGCCAGCAGCCAAGTTGGTGGTACGCAGTATTTT. This codes for CASSQVGGTQYF.

This clonotype was seen a handful of times. The genes are TRBV30 and TRBJ1-5, with a tentative D call TRBD1 (5 bases). Germline CDR1 is GTSNPN and CDR2 is SVGIG (reference sequence). There are 14 residues in the CDR3. Trimming took off 1 base at V and 9 bases at J, with 16 bases between the two ends. CDR3 region: CAWSEGTSSRPQHF. Written as DNA, the CDR3 is TGTGCCTGGAGTGAAGGGACGTCTTCTCGGCCCCAGCATTTT.

Worth noting for this clonotype: A single base separates this from a much larger clone, so it may be a read error. The J gene is TRBJ2-1, the V gene TRBV2; 8 bases are shared with TRBD2. Germline V gives CDR1 SNHLY, CDR2 FYNNEI. The CDR3 is made up of 16 amino acids. V trimming: 10 bases; J trimming: 8 bases; junction bases outside the gene matches: 19. As DNA, the CDR3 is TGTGCCACAAATGGAAACCGGGGGGGCTGGTCCGATGAGCAGTTCTTC. Residues: CATNGNRGGWSDEQFF.

This clonotype was seen repeatedly, ten times or more. The chain combines TRBV7-9 with TRBJ1-4; TRBD1 matches at 8 bases. CDR3 length equals 15 residues. J gave up 7 bases and V 7 bases, and 11 bases lay outside the gene matches. Germline V lookup: CDR1 SEHNR, CDR2 FQNEAQ (reference sequence). CDR3 sequence: CASKSQGALGEKLFF. In DNA, the CDR3 is TGTGCCAGCAAAAGTCAGGGGGCGCTAGGTGAAAAACTGTTTTTT.

The chain employs TRBV7-3 and TRBJ2-3; 8 positions agree with TRBD1. The germline V gene encodes CDR1 SGHTA and CDR2 FQGTGA. CDR3 length equals 15 residues. V lost 5 bases and J lost 0; bases outside the gene matches: 4. The CDR3 DNA is TGTGCCAGCAGCGGGACAGGAACAAGCACAGATACGCAGTATTTT. This gives the protein CASSGTGTSTDTQYF.

This clonotype came up many times. The genes are TRBV5-5 and TRBJ1-4; possible D gene TRBD1, 6 bases. The CDR3 contains 15 residues. Trimming took 5 bases from V and 0 from J, leaving 11 bases between them. In germline, CDR1 is SGHKS, CDR2 YYEKEE (reference sequence). The DNA of the CDR3 is TGTGCCAGCAGGGATCGACAGGCAACTAATGAAAAACTGTTTTTT. Residues: CASRDRQATNEKLFF.

Ten or more counts support this clonotype. The gene calls are TRBV19 and TRBJ2-2, with TRBD2 identical over 8 bases. J was trimmed by 0 bases and V by 4 bases; bases with no gene match: 10. CDR1 is LNHDA and CDR2 is SQIVND in the germline V gene (reference sequence). The CDR3 runs 18 residues. This chain's CDR3 is CASSTLGLARTNTGELFF. The DNA of the CDR3 is TGTGCCAGTAGTACCTTAGGACTAGCAAGAACGAACACCGGGGAGCTGTTTTTT.

This clonotype was recorded many times. The genes are TRBV29-1 and TRBJ2-1; 7 bases are shared with TRBD1. V lost 3 bases and J lost 6; bases outside the gene matches: 5. The CDR3 loop spans 13 amino acids. Germline V gives CDR1 SQVTM, CDR2 ANQGSEA. The CDR3 is CSVDGTGVNEQFF. Written as DNA, the CDR3 is TGCAGCGTTGATGGCACAGGGGTCAATGAGCAGTTCTTC.

The table lists this clonotype with many counts. This sequence joins TRBV6-2 or TRBV6-3 and TRBJ1-5; 7 nucleotides match TRBD1. J lost 9 bases, V lost 5 bases, and 7 bases had no gene match. Germline V gene sequence: CDR1 MNHEY, CDR2 SVGEGT. The CDR3 extends over 13 amino acids. For the CDR3, the DNA is TGTGCCAGCAGTCCCGAGGGGGCGCGGCCCCAGCATTTT. Its protein is CASSPEGARPQHF.

By sample fraction, this clonotype is medium-sized. V gene TRBV10-2 combines with J gene TRBJ2-7; TRBD1 might be the D (5 bases). The CDR3 extends over 11 amino acids. Germline V gene data show CDR1 as WSHSY and CDR2 as SAAADI. The V gene lost 4 bases and the J gene lost 5 bases, with 6 bases spanning the gap. The CDR3 coding sequence is TGCGCCAGCAGTGTAGGGGACGAGCAGTACTTC. This gives the protein CASSVGDEQYF.

J is TRBJ2-7 and V is TRBV27; possibly TRBD2 for D (5 bases). The CDR3 contains 14 residues. Germline values: CDR1 MNHEY, CDR2 SMNVEV (reference sequence). The V and J ends lost 5 bases and 2 bases respectively, with 13 bases between them. CDR3 nucleotides: TGTGCCAGCAGTCCACGGACTGGAACCTACGAGCAGTACTTC. It encodes CASSPRTGTYEQYF.

In this sample, this clonotype turned up many times. The chain combines TRBV4-1 with TRBJ2-5; 12 bases align to TRBD2. CDR1 is MGHRA, CDR2 YSYEKL, per germline. The trim removed 1 base at V and 5 bases at J, leaving 5 bases unmatched. The CDR3 length is 16 residues. The CDR3, as DNA: TGCGCCAGCAGCCAAGCTAGCGGGGGGGCCGGGGAGACCCAGTACTTC. Translated: CASSQASGGAGETQYF.

This clonotype has ten or more counts. The chain joins TRBV5-6 to TRBJ1-1; TRBD1 matches 11 bases. V was pared by 0 bases and J by 0 bases, with 1 base of the junction left unmatched. Germline V gene sequence: CDR1 SGHDT, CDR2 YYEEEE. The CDR3 length is 16 residues. CDR3 sequence (DNA): TGTGCCAGCAGCTTGGGGACAGGGGGCATGAACACTGAAGCTTTCTTT. Protein: CASSLGTGGMNTEAFF.

This clonotype was recorded a few times. This chain links TRBV20-1 with TRBJ1-5, with a possible D match to TRBD1 (5 bases). CDR1 DFQATT and CDR2 SNEGSKA come from the germline V gene (reference sequence). With 0 bases removed from V and 5 bases from J, the gap between germline ends came to 14 bases. The CDR3 length is 15 residues. CDR3 nucleotide sequence: TGCAGTGCTAGAGACCGGGGCCCCCGTTATCAGCCCCAGCATTTT. Its protein product is CSARDRGPRYQPQHF.

This clonotype was recorded at least ten times. The genes are TRBV6-1 and TRBJ1-2; TRBD1 matches at 12 bases. V lost 6 bases and J lost 7; bases outside the gene matches: 12. CDR1 is MNHNS and CDR2 is SASEGT in the germline V gene. CDR3 length: 16 amino acids. The CDR3 region has the DNA TGTGCCAGCAGGCCAAGCGGGGGACAGGGGGCCTCTGGCTACACCTTC. It yields the protein CASRPSGGQGASGYTF.

This clonotype came up many times. The genes are TRBV7-2 and TRBJ2-3; D is possibly TRBD1 or TRBD2 (5 bases each). Germline V gives CDR1 SGHTA, CDR2 FQGNSA. The CDR3 sequence is 12 residues long. V was shortened by 4 bases and J by 6 bases, with 8 bases between the two germline ends. CDR3 sequence: CASSSGRDTQYF. The DNA of the CDR3 is TGTGCCAGCAGCTCGGGGCGGGATACGCAGTATTTT.

There are many counts of this clonotype. The CDR3 protein is CASSGTGTTNEKLFF. The CDR3 DNA reads TGTGCCAGCAGCGGGACAGGGACTACTAATGAAAAACTGTTTTTT. This sequence joins TRBV7-9 and TRBJ1-4; 9 bases align to TRBD1. With 5 bases clipped from V and 2 bases from J, the junction kept 3 bases outside the gene matches. The CDR3 loop spans 15 amino acids. Germline V gene data show CDR1 as SEHNR and CDR2 as FQNEAQ (reference sequence).

This clonotype was counted ten times or more. The gene calls are TRBV3-1 and TRBJ2-1; D call uncertain. This CDR3 comprises 14 residues. V was pared by 0 bases and J by 9 bases, with 12 bases between. Germline V gene data show CDR1 as LGHDT and CDR2 as YNNKEL (reference sequence). The CDR3 nucleotides are TGTGCCAGCAGCCAAGATAAGTCGTGGGGTGAGCAGTTCTTC. Its protein product is CASSQDKSWGEQFF.

This clonotype was counted between two and nine times. The V gene is TRBV2, the J gene TRBJ2-7; 16 nucleotides line up with TRBD2. This CDR3 contains 15 residues. Trimming took 6 bases from V and 6 from J; bases not matched to a gene: 5. Germline lookup yields CDR1 SNHLY and CDR2 FYNNEI. This CDR3 reads CASSGGLAGGREQYF. The CDR3 nucleotides read TGTGCCAGCAGCGGGGGACTAGCGGGGGGGCGCGAGCAGTACTTC.